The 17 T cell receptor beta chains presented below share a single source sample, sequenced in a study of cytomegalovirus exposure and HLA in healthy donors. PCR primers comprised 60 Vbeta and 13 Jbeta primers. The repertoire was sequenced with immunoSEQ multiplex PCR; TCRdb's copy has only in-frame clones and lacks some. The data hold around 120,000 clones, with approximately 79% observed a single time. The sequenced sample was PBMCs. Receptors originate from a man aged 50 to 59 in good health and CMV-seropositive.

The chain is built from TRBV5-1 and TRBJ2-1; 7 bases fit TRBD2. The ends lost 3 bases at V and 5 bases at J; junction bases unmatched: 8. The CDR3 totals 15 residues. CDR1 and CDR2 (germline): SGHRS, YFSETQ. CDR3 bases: TGCGCCAGCAGCTGGGGGGGAGTGAGGAACAATGAGCAGTTCTTC. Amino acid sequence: CASSWGGVRNNEQFF.

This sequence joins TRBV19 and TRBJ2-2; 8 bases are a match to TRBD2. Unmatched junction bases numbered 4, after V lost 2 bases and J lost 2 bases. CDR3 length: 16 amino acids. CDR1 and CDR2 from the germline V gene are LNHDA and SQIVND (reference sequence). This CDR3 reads CASSIPSGSNTGELFF. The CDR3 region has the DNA TGTGCCAGTAGTATACCGAGCGGGAGTAACACCGGGGAGCTGTTTTTT.

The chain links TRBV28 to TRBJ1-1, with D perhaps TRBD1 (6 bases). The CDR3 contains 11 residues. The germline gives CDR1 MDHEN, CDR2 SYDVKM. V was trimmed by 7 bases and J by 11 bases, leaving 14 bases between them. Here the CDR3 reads CASTSRGTAFF. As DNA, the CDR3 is TGTGCCAGCACCTCCAGGGGAACGGCTTTCTTT.

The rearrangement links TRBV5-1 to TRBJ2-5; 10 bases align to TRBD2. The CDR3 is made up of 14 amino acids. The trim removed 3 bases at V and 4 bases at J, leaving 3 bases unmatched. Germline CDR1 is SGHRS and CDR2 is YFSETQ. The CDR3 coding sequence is TGCGCCAGCAGCTCACTAGCGGGAACAGAGACCCAGTACTTC. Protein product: CASSSLAGTETQYF.

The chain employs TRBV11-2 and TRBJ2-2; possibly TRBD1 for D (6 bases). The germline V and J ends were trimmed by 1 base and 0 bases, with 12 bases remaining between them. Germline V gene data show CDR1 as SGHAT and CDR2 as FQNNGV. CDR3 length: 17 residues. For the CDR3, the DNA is TGTGCCAGCAGCTTAGGGAAGACAGGCGCGAACACCGGGGAGCTGTTTTTT. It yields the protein CASSLGKTGANTGELFF.

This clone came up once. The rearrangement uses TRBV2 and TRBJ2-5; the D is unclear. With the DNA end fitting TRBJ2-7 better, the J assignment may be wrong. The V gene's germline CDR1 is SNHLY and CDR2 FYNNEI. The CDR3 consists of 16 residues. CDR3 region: CASSDPVLRFSYEQYF. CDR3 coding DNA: TGTGCCAGCAGTGATCCCGTATTGAGGTTCTCCTACGAGCAGTACTTC.

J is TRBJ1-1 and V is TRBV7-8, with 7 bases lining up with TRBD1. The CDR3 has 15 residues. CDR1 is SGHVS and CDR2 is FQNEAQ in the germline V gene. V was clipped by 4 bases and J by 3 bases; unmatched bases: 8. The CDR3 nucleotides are TGTGCCAGCAGCTCACAGGGGCAGGATTACACTGAAGCTTTCTTT. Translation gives CASSSQGQDYTEAFF.

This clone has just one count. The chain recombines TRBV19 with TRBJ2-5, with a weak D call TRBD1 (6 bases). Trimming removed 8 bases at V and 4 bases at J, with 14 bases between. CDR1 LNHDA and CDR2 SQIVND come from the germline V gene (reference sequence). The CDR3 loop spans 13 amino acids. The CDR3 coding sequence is TGTGCCAGTGGGGGACAATGGGTAGAGACCCAGTACTTC. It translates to CASGGQWVETQYF. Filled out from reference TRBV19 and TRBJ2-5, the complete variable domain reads DGGITQSPKYLFRKEGQNVTLSCEQNLNHDAMYWYRQDPGQGLRLIYYSQIVNDFQKGDIAEGYSVSREKKESFPLTVTSAQKNPTAFYLCASGGQWVETQYFGPGTRLLVL.

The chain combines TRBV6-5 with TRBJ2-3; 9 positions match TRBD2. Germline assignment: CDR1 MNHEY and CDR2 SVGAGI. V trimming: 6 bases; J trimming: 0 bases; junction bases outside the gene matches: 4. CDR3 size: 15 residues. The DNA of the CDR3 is TGTGCCAGCAGACCTAGCGGGGATAGCACAGATACGCAGTATTTT. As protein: CASRPSGDSTDTQYF.

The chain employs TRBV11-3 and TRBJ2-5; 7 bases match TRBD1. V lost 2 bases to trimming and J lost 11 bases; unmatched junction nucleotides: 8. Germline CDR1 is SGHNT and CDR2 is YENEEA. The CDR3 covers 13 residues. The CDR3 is CASSLNPGGEQYF. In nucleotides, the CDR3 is TGTGCCAGCAGCTTAAATCCAGGGGGAGAGCAGTACTTC.

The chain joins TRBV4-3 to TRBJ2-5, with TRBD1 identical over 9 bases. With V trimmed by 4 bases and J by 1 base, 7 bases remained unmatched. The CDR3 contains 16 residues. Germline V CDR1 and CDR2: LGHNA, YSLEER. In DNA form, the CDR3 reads TGCGCCAGCAGCCTCACAGGGGGCGTTTTCCAAGAGACCCAGTACTTC. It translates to CASSLTGGVFQETQYF.

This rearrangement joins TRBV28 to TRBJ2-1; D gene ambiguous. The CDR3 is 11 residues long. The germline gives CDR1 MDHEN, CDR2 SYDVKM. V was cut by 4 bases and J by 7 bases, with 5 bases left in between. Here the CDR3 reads CASSSLNEQFF. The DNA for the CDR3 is TGTGCCAGCAGTTCTCTTAATGAGCAGTTCTTC.

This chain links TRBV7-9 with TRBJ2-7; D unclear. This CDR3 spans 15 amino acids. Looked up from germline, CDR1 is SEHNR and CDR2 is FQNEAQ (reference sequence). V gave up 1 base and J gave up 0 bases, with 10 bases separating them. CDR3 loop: CASSLGQPSSYEQYF. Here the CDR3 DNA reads TGTGCCAGCAGCTTAGGGCAGCCTAGCTCCTACGAGCAGTACTTC.

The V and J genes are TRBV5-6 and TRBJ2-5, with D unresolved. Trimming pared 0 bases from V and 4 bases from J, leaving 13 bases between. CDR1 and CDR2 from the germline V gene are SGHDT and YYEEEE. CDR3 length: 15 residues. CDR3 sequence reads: CASSLGAATLETQYF. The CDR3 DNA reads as TGTGCCAGCAGCTTGGGGGCAGCTACGCTAGAGACCCAGTACTTC. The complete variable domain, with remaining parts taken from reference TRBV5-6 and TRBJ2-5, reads DAGVTQSPTHLIKTRGQQVTLRCSPKSGHDTVSWYQQALGQGPQFIFQYYEEEERQRGNFPDRFSGHQFPNYSSELNVNALLLGDSALYLCASSLGAATLETQYFGPGTRLLVL.

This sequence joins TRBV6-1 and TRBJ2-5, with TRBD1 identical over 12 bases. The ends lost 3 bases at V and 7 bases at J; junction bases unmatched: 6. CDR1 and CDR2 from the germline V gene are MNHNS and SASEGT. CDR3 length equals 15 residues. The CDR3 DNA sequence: TGTGCCAGCAGTGAGGGACAGGGGGCGTTCGGGACCCAGTACTTC. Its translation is CASSEGQGAFGTQYF.

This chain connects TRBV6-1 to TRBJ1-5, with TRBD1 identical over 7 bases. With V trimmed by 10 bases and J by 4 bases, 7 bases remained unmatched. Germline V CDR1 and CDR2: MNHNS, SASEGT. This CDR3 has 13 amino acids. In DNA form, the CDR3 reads TGTGCCACGCACAGGGGCCAGAATCAGCCCCAGCATTTT. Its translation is CATHRGQNQPQHF.

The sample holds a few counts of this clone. The CDR3 spells CASSQESVYGGGNTDTQYF. DNA for the CDR3: TGCGCCAGCAGCCAAGAGTCGGTGTATGGGGGGGGGAACACAGATACGCAGTATTTT. This sequence joins TRBV4-1 and TRBJ2-3; the match to TRBD2 covers 7 bases. Looked up from germline, CDR1 is MGHRA and CDR2 is YSYEKL. After removal of 0 bases from V and 2 bases from J, the junction contained 14 bases not matched to a gene. The CDR3 runs 19 residues.